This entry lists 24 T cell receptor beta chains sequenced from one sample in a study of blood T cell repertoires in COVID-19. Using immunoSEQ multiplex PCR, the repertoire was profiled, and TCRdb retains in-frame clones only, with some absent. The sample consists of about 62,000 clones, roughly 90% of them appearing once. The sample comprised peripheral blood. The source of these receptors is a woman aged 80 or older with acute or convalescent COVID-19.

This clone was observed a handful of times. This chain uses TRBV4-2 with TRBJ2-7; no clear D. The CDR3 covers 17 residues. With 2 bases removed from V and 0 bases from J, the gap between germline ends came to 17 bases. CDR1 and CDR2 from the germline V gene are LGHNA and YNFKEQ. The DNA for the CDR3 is TGTGCCAGCAGCCAACGAATGGGCAGGTTCAGCTCCTACGAGCAGTACTTC. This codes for CASSQRMGRFSSYEQYF.

CDR3 loop: CASPDDIARGGEKLFF. For the CDR3, the DNA is TGCGCCAGCCCCGACGACATTGCGCGGGGTGGGGAAAAACTGTTTTTT. This rearrangement joins TRBV10-1 to TRBJ1-4, with unresolved D. Trimming shortened V by 8 bases and J by 8 bases, and 24 bases separated the two germline ends. CDR1 is WNHNN, CDR2 SYGVQD, per germline (reference sequence). The CDR3 runs 16 residues.

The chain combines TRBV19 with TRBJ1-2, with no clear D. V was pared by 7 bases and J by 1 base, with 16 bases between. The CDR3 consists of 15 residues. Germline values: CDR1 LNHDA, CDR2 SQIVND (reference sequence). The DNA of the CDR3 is TGTGCCAGTAAATGGGGTGGAGGCGGTAACTATGGCTACACCTTC. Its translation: CASKWGGGGNYGYTF.

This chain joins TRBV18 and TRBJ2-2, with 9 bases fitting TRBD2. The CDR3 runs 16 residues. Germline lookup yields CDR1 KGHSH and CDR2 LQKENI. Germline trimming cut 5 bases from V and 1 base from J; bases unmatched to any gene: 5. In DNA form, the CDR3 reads TGTGCCAGCTCAACGAAGACTAGCGGGAACACCGGGGAGCTGTTTTTT. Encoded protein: CASSTKTSGNTGELFF.

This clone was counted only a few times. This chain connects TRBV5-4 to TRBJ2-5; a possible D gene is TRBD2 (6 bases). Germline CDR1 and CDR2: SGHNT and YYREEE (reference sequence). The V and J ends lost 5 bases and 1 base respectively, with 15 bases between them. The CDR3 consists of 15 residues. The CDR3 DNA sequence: TGTGCCAGCAGAAGGGACTCTAGACTCCAAGAGACCCAGTACTTC. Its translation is CASRRDSRLQETQYF.

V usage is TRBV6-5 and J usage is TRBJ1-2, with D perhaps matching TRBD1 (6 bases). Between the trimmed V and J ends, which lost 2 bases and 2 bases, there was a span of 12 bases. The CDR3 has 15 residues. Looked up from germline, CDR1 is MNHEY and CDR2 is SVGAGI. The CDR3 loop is CASSYTTGRNYGYTF. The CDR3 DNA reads TGTGCCAGCAGTTACACGACAGGTCGGAACTATGGCTACACCTTC.

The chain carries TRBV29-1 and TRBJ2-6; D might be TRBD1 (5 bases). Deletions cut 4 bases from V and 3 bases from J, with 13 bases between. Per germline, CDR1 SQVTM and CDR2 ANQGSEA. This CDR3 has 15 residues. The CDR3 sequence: CSVAQGSGGANVLTF. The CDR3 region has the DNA TGCAGCGTTGCCCAGGGATCAGGTGGGGCCAACGTCCTGACTTTC.

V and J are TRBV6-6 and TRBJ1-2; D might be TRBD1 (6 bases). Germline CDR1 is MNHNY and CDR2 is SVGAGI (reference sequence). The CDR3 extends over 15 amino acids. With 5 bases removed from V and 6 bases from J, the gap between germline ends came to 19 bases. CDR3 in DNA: TGTGCCAGCAGTATCTCTAGGTCAGGGGTGGATGGCTACACCTTC. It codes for CASSISRSGVDGYTF.

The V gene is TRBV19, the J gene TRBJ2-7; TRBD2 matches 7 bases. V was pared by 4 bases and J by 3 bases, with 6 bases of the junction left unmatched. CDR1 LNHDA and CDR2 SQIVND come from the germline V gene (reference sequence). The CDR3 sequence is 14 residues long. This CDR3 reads CASSTGRDYYEQYF. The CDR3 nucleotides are TGTGCCAGTAGTACGGGACGGGACTACTACGAGCAGTACTTC.

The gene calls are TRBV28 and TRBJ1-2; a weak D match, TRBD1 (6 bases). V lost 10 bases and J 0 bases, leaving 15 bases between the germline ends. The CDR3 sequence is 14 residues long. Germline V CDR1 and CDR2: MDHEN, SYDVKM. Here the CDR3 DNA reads TGTGCCACGGGTGGGACATCTCCTAACTATGGCTACACCTTC. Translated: CATGGTSPNYGYTF.

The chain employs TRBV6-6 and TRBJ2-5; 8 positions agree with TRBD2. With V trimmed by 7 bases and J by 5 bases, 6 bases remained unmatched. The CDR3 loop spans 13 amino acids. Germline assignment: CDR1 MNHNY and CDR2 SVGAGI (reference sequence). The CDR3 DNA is TGTGCCAGCATCGGGGGGGCGAGGGAGACCCAGTACTTC. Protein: CASIGGARETQYF.

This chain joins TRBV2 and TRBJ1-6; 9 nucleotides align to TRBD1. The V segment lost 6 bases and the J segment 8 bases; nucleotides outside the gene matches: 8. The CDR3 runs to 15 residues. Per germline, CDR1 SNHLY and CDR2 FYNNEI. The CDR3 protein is CASSGTGRRDSPLHF. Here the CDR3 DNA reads TGTGCCAGCAGCGGGACAGGGAGGAGAGATTCACCCCTCCACTTT. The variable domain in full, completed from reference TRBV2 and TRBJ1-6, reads EPEVTQTPSHQVTQMGQEVILRCVPISNHLYFYWYRQILGQKVEFLVSFYNNEISEKSEIFDDQFSVERPDGSNFTLKIRSTKLEDSAMYFCASSGTGRRDSPLHFGNGTRLTVT.

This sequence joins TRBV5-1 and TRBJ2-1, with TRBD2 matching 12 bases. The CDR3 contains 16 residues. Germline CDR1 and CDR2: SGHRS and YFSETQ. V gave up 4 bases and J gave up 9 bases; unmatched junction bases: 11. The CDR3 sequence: CASSGLTSGSGLEQFF. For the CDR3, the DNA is TGCGCCAGCAGCGGACTGACTAGCGGGAGTGGGCTTGAGCAGTTCTTC.

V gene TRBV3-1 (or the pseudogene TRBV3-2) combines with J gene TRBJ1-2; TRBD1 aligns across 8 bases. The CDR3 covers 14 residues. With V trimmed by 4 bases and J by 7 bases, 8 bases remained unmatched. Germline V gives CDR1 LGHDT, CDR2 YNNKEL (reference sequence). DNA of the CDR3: TGTGCCAGCAGCCCAATGGACAGGGAGGGTGGCTACACCTTC. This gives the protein CASSPMDREGGYTF.

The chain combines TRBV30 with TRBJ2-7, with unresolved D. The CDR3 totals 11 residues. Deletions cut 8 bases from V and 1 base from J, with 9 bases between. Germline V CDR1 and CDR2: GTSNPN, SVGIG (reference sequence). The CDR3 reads CAKAPSYEQYF. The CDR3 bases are TGTGCCAAAGCTCCATCCTACGAGCAGTACTTC.

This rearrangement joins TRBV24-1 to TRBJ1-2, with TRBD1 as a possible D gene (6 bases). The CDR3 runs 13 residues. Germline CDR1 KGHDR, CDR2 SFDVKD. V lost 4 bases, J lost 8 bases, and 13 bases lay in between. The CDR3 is CATSDAGVRGYTF. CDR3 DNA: TGTGCCACCAGTGACGCAGGGGTACGGGGCTACACCTTC.

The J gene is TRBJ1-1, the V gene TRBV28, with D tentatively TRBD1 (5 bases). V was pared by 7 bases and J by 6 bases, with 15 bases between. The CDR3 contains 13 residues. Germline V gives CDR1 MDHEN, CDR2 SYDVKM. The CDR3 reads CASTPGRVAEAFF. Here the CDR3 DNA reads TGTGCCAGCACCCCCGGCAGGGTCGCTGAAGCTTTCTTT.

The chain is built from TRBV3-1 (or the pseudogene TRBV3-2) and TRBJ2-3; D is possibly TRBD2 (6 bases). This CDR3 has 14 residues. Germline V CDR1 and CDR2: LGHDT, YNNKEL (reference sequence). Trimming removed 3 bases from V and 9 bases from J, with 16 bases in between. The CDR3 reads CASSHSGDRGTQYF. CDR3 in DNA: TGTGCCAGCAGCCATTCGGGGGACCGGGGGACGCAGTATTTT.

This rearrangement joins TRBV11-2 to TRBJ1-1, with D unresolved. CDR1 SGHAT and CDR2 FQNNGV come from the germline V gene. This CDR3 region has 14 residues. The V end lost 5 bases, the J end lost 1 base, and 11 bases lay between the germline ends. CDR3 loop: CASSLSGWNTEAFF. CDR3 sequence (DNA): TGTGCCAGCAGCCTCTCCGGTTGGAACACTGAAGCTTTCTTT.

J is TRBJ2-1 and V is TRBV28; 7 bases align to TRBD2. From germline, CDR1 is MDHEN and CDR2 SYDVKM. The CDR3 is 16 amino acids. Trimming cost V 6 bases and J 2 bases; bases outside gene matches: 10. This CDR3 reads CASRPPPGRTYNEQFF. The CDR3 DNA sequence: TGTGCCAGCAGACCCCCCCCCGGGAGGACCTACAATGAGCAGTTCTTC. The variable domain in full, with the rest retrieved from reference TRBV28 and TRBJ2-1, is DVKVTQSSRYLVKRTGEKVFLECVQDMDHENMFWYRQDPGLGLRLIYFSYDVKMKEKGDIPEGYSVSREKKERFSLILESASTNQTSMYLCASRPPPGRTYNEQFFGPGTRLTVL.

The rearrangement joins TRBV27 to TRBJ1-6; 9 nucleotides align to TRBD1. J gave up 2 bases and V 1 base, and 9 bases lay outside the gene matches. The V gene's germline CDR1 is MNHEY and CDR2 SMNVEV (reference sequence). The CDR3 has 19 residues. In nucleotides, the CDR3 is TGTGCCAGCAGTTTATTTCGGCGGGGACAGGGAGCCTATAATTCACCCCTCCACTTT. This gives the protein CASSLFRRGQGAYNSPLHF.

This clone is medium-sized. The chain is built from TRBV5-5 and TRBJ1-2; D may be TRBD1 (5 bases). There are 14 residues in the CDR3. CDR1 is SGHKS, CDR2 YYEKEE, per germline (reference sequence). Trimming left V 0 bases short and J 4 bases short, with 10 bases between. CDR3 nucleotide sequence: TGTGCCAGCAGCTTGGGACAGACTCTCTATGGCTACACCTTC. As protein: CASSLGQTLYGYTF.

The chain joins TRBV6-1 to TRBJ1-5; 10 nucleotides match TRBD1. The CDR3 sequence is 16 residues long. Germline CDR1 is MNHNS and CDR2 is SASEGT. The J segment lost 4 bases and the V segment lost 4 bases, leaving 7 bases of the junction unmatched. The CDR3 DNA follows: TGTGCCAGCAGTGTGGGGGACAGGGGTACGAATCAGCCCCAGCATTTT. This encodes CASSVGDRGTNQPQHF.

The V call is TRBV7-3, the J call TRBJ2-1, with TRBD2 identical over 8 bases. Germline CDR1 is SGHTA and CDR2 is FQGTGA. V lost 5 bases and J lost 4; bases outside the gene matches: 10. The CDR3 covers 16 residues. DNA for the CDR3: TGTGCCAGCAGCGCAGTAGCGGGAACATCATACAATGAGCAGTTCTTC. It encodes CASSAVAGTSYNEQFF.